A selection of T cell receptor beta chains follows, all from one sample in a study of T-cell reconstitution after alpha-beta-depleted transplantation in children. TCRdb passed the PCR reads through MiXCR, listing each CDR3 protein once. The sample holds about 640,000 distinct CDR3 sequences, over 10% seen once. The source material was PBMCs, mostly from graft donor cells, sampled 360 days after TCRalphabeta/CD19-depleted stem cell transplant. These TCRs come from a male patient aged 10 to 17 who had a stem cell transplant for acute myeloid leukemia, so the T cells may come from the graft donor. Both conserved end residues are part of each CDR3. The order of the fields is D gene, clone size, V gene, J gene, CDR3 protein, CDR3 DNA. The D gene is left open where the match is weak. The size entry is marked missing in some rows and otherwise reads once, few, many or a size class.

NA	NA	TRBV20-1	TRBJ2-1	CSAPRGVGGYNEQFF	TGCAGTGCTCCCCGTGGGGTAGGAGGCTACAATGAGCAGTTCTTC
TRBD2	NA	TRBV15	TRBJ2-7	CATSRDSSGRREQYF	TGTGCCACCAGCAGAGATTCTAGCGGGAGGCGCGAGCAGTACTTC
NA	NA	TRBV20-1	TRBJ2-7	CSARRGRGVTYEQYF	TGCAGTGCCCGGAGGGGGCGTGGGGTGACCTACGAGCAGTACTTC
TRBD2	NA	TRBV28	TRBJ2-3	CASLRAGVRTDTQYF	TGTGCCAGCTTAAGGGCGGGAGTACGGACAGATACGCAGTATTTT
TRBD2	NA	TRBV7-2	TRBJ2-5	CASIPSRLGGQETQYF	TGTGCCAGCATCCCAAGTCGGTTGGGGGGGCAAGAGACCCAGTACTTC
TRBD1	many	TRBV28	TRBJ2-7	CASLSMTGLHYEQYF	TGTGCCAGTCTTTCGATGACAGGGCTCCACTACGAGCAGTACTTC
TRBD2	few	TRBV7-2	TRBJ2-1	CASGFRDYYNEQFF	TGTGCCAGCGGATTCCGGGACTACTACAATGAGCAGTTCTTC
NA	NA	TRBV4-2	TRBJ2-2	CASSQDVTGTRGWNTGELFF	TGTGCCAGCAGCCAAGATGTGACGGGGACCAGGGGTTGGAACACCGGGGAGCTGTTTTTT
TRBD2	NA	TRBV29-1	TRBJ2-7	CSVVGGAGYEQYF	TGCAGCGTTGTGGGAGGGGCCGGCTACGAGCAGTACTTC
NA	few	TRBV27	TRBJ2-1	CASSLHRDNEQFF	TGTGCCAGCAGCTTACATCGGGACAATGAGCAGTTCTTC
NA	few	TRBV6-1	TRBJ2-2	CASSLPFGTPTGELFF	TGTGCCAGCAGTCTCCCTTTCGGCACCCCCACCGGGGAGCTGTTTTTT
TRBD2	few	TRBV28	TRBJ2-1	CASSLLLAGGSSYNEQFF	TGTGCCAGCAGTTTACTTCTAGCGGGAGGGAGCTCCTACAATGAGCAGTTCTTC
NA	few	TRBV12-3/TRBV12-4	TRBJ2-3	CASTKSPGDTQYF	TGTGCCAGCACGAAATCGCCGGGAGATACGCAGTATTTT
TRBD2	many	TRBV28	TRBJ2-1	CASSFQFGRLNNEQFF	TGTGCCAGCAGTTTCCAATTCGGGAGGCTTAACAATGAGCAGTTCTTC
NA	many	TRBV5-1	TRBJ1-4	CASSLAAGLREKLFF	TGCGCCAGCAGCTTGGCGGCAGGGCTTCGGGAAAAACTGTTTTTT
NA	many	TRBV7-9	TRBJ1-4	CASSPGATGIEKLFF	TGTGCCAGCAGCCCTGGGGCTACAGGGATTGAAAAACTGTTTTTT
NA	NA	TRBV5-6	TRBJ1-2	CASSPRSRNYGYTF	TGTGCCAGCAGCCCCCGGAGTCGAAACTATGGCTACACCTTC
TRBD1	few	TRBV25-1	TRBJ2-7	CASSEYGGQGLYEQYF	TGTGCCAGCAGTGAATACGGCGGACAGGGTCTCTACGAGCAGTACTTC
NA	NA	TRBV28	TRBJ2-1	CASSLKSALADSSYNEQFF	TGTGCCAGCAGTTTAAAGTCTGCCCTAGCGGACAGCTCCTACAATGAGCAGTTCTTC
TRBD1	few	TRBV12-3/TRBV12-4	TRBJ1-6	CASSFSGTADSPLHF	TGTGCCAGCAGTTTTTCCGGGACAGCGGATTCACCCCTCCACTTT
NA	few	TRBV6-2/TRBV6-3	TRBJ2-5	CASSDRLAIGETQYF	TGTGCCAGCAGCGACCGGCTAGCGATCGGAGAGACCCAGTACTTC
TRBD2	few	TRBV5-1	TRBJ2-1	CASSPGTSGSTEQFF	TGCGCCAGCAGCCCCGGGACTAGCGGGAGCACTGAGCAGTTCTTC
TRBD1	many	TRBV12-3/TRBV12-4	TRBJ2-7	CASSSGTVYEQYF	TGTGCCAGCAGTTCGGGGACAGTCTACGAGCAGTACTTC
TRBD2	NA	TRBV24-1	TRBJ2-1	CATSGGVGLAGYNEQFF	TGTGCCACCAGCGGAGGTGTTGGACTAGCGGGCTACAATGAGCAGTTCTTC
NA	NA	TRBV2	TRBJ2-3	CASSAQRVNTDTQYF	TGTGCCAGCAGTGCCCAGCGGGTGAACACAGATACGCAGTATTTT
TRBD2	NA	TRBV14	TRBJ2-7	CASSRLAGGALYEQYF	TGTGCCAGCAGCCGACTAGCGGGAGGCGCACTCTACGAGCAGTACTTC
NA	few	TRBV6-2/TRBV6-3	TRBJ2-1	CASSYSTQGFTYNEQFF	TGTGCCAGCAGTTACTCGACCCAGGGATTCACCTACAATGAGCAGTTCTTC
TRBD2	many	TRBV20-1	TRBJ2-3	CSAGGGTDTQYF	TGCAGTGCGGGGGGGGGAACAGATACGCAGTATTTT
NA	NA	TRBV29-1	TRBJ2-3	CSVERVGGPGTDTQYF	TGCAGCGTTGAAAGGGTGGGCGGCCCCGGAACGGATACGCAGTATTTT
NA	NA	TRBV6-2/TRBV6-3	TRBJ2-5	CASSYSAGQAEQETQYF	TGTGCCAGCAGTTACTCGGCGGGCCAGGCGGAGCAAGAGACCCAGTACTTC
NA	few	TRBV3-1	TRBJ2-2	CASKGGPPTGELFF	TGTGCCAGCAAGGGGGGACCTCCCACCGGGGAGCTGTTTTTT
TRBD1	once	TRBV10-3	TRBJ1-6	CAIRGQGTDSPLHF	TGTGCCATCAGGGGACAGGGGACGGACTCACCCCTCCACTTT
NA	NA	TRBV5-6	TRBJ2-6	CASTESGANVLTF	TGTGCCAGCACCGAGTCCGGGGCCAACGTCCTGACTTTC
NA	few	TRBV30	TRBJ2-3	CAWSPVLGDTQYF	TGTGCCTGGAGCCCCGTTCTGGGTGATACGCAGTATTTT
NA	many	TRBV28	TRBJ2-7	CASSSEGRYEQYF	TGTGCCAGCAGTTCTGAGGGTCGATACGAGCAGTACTTC
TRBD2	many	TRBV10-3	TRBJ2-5	CAINNPGLASETQYF	TGTGCCATCAACAATCCGGGACTAGCGTCGGAGACCCAGTACTTC
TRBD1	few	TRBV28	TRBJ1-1	CASSRTGGFMNTEAFF	TGTGCCAGCAGTCGGACAGGGGGATTCATGAACACTGAAGCTTTCTTT
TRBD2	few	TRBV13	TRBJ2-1	CASSYNRDYHNEQFF	TGTGCCAGCAGCTATAACCGGGACTACCACAATGAGCAGTTCTTC
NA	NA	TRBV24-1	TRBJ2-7	CATSGLGTRRTYEQYF	TGTGCCACCAGTGGGCTCGGGACACGGAGGACCTACGAGCAGTACTTC
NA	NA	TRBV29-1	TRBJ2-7	CSVEGGGHYEQYF	TGCAGCGTTGAAGGGGGAGGCCACTACGAGCAGTACTTC
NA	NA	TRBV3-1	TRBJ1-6	CASSQLDSSYNSPLHF	TGTGCCAGCAGCCAGCTAGACAGCTCCTATAATTCACCCCTCCACTTT
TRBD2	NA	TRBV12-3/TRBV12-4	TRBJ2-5	CASSLATGGQETQYF	TGTGCCAGCAGTTTAGCGACGGGAGGGCAGGAGACCCAGTACTTC
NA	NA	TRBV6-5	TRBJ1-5	CASSYSFGSNQPQHF	TGTGCCAGCAGTTACTCTTTTGGGAGCAATCAGCCCCAGCATTTT
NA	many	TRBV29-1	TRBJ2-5	CSVGFWGRQGGETQYF	TGCAGCGTTGGGTTTTGGGGGCGGCAGGGGGGAGAGACCCAGTACTTC
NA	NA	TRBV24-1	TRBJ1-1	CATVDWGNTEAFF	TGTGCCACCGTGGACTGGGGAAACACTGAAGCTTTCTTT
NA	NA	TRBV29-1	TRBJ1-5	CSVDSGGDQPQHF	TGCAGCGTTGATTCCGGGGGTGATCAGCCCCAGCATTTT
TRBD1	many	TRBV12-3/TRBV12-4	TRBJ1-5	CASTVSRGLGQPQHF	TGTGCCAGCACCGTCTCTAGGGGGCTAGGTCAGCCCCAGCATTTT
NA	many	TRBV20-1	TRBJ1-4	CSAPGLDNEKLFF	TGCAGTGCTCCGGGACTCGATAATGAAAAACTGTTTTTT
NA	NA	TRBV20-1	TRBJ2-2	CSARTWAGELFF	TGCAGTGCTAGAACGTGGGCCGGGGAGCTGTTTTTT
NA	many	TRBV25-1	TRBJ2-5	CASSEYKGGRETQYF	TGTGCCAGCAGTGAATACAAGGGGGGTAGGGAGACCCAGTACTTC
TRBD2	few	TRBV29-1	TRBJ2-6	CSVDAQREPGANVLTF	TGCAGCGTTGACGCCCAGCGGGAGCCTGGGGCCAACGTCCTGACTTTC
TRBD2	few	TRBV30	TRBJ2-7	CAWSTGTSGPYF	TGTGCCTGGAGTACAGGAACTAGCGGGCCCTACTTC
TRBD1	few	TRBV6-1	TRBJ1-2	CASTRDRVYGYTF	TGTGCCAGCACCCGGGACAGGGTCTACGGCTACACCTTC
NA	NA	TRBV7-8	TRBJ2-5	CASRLWVTQYF	TGTGCCAGCAGGTTATGGGTGACCCAGTACTTC
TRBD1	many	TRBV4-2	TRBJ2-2	CASSQDKGQGNTGELFF	TGTGCCAGCAGCCAAGATAAGGGACAGGGAAACACCGGGGAGCTGTTTTTT
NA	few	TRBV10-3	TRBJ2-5	CAISDTGNQETQYF	TGTGCCATCAGTGATACAGGGAACCAAGAGACCCAGTACTTC
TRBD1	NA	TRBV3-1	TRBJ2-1	CASSQVGTAYNEQFF	TGTGCCAGCAGCCAAGTTGGGACAGCGTACAATGAGCAGTTCTTC
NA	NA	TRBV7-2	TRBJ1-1	CASTLRPTTEAFF	TGTGCCAGCACCCTCAGACCTACCACTGAAGCTTTCTTT
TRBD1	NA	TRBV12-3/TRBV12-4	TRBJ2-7	CASSLGTGSHEQYF	TGTGCCAGCAGTTTGGGGACAGGGTCCCACGAGCAGTACTTC